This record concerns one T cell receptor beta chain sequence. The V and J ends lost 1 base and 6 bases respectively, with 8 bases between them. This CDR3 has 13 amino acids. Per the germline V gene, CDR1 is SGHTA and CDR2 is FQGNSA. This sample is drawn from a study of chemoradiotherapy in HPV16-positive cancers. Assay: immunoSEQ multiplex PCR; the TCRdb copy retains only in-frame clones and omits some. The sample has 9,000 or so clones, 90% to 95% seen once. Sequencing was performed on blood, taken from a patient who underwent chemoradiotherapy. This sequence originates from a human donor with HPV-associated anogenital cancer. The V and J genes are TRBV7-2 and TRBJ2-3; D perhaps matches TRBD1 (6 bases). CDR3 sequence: CASSLDRADTQYF. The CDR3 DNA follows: TGTGCCAGCAGCTTAGACAGGGCGGATACGCAGTATTTT.